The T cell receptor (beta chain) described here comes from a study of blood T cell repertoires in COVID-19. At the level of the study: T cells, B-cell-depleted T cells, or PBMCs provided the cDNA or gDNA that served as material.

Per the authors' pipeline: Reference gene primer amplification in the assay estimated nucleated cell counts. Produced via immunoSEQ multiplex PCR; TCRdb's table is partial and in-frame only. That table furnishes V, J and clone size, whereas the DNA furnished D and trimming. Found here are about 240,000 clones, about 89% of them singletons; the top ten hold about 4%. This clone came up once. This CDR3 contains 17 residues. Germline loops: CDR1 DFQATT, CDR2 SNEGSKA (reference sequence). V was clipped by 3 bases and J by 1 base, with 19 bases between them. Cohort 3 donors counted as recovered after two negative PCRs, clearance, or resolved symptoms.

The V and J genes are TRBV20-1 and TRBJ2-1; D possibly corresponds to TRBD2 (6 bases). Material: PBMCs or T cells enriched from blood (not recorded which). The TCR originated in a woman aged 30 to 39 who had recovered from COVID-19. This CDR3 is CSASGWAKAGSYNEQFF. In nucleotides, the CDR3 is TGCAGTGCTAGTGGGTGGGCTAAGGCGGGGTCCTACAATGAGCAGTTCTTC.